Listed below are T cell receptor beta chains from one sample, sequenced in a study of shared clonotypes between healthy human individuals. The repertoire was sequenced with immunoSEQ multiplex PCR; TCRdb's copy has only in-frame clones and lacks some. The sample consists of roughly 2.2 million clones, over 90% of them appearing once. Sequencing was carried out using naive CD4+ T cells from PBMCs. The receptors were sampled from a man younger than 30 in good health. Some clones in this sample may be carry-over from other donors' samples. CDR3s include the opening cysteine and the closing phenylalanine or tryptophan. Fields, in order: D gene, V gene, clone size, J gene, CDR3 DNA, CDR3 protein. D genes are given only for firm matches. Size tells how often a clone was seen (once, few, many) or the class of an expanded clone, and some rows leave it out.

TRBD2	TRBV25-1	NA	TRBJ2-4	TGTGCCAGCAGTAGCGGACTAGCTTTCGCCAAAAACATTCAGTACTTC	CASSSGLAFAKNIQYF
NA	TRBV29-1	NA	TRBJ1-3	TGCAGCGTTGAAGTATCTGGAAACACCATATATTTT	CSVEVSGNTIYF
TRBD1	TRBV6-5	NA	TRBJ2-1	TGTGCCAGCAGTTACAGACGGACAGGGGGGAATGAGCAGTTCTTC	CASSYRRTGGNEQFF
TRBD2	TRBV28	NA	TRBJ2-7	TGTGCCAGCAGTTCCCCCGGGACTAGCGGGAGTGTCGGGCAGTACTTC	CASSSPGTSGSVGQYF
TRBD2	TRBV27	NA	TRBJ2-7	TGTGCCAGCAGTTTGGGTCTAGCGGGAGGTATCTACGAGCAGTACTTC	CASSLGLAGGIYEQYF
NA	TRBV25-1	once	TRBJ2-5	TGTGCCAGCAGTGTAGGGGGAATGACCCAGTACTTC	CASSVGGMTQYF
TRBD2	TRBV15	NA	TRBJ2-7	TGTGCCACCCGGGGCGGGAGCAGGTACGAGCAGTACTTC	CATRGGSRYEQYF
NA	TRBV5-1	NA	TRBJ2-7	TGCGCCAGCAGTGGTGGAAAGGGGTTCGAGCAGTACTTC	CASSGGKGFEQYF
TRBD1	TRBV6-5	NA	TRBJ1-2	TGTGCCAGCAGTCCCACAGGGGGCGCGGGCTATGGCTACACCTTC	CASSPTGGAGYGYTF
NA	TRBV19	NA	TRBJ2-7	TGTGCCAGTAGTATAGGTACAAGATACTACGAGCAGTACTTC	CASSIGTRYYEQYF
TRBD2	TRBV19	NA	TRBJ2-6	TGTGCCAGTAGTAGACTAGCGGGAGGGCCAAGGGGGGCCAACGTCCTGACTTTC	CASSRLAGGPRGANVLTF
NA	TRBV7-9	NA	TRBJ1-4	TGTGCCAGCAGCTTAGGAGGGGGATATGAAAAACTGTTTTTT	CASSLGGGYEKLFF
TRBD2	TRBV7-2	NA	TRBJ2-7	TGTGCCAGCAGCTTCCTAGCGGGAGGGTACTACGAGCAGTACTTC	CASSFLAGGYYEQYF
NA	TRBV5-4	NA	TRBJ2-1	TGTGCCAGCACCCGCGGTTCTCTAGAGGGCAATGAGCAGTTCTTC	CASTRGSLEGNEQFF
NA	TRBV6-5	NA	TRBJ2-1	TGTGCCAGCCCCCAGCTAGGCTACAATGAGCAGTTCTTC	CASPQLGYNEQFF
NA	TRBV7-9	once	TRBJ2-4	TGTGCCAGCAGCGCCACACAGGGGAGGTCGGCCAAAAACATTCAGTACTTC	CASSATQGRSAKNIQYF
NA	TRBV15	NA	TRBJ2-5	TGTGCCACCAGCGGGGGAGGACTCGGGGAGACCCAGTACTTC	CATSGGGLGETQYF
TRBD2	TRBV5-1	NA	TRBJ2-3	TGCGCCAGCAGCTTGGCCTACGGACTAGCGCAGTTAGATACGCAGTATTTT	CASSLAYGLAQLDTQYF
NA	TRBV4-1	NA	TRBJ2-3	TGCGCCAGCAGCCAAGATATGGCCGGGCGCACAGATACGCAGTATTTT	CASSQDMAGRTDTQYF
NA	TRBV5-8	NA	TRBJ2-5	TGTGCCAGCAGCAGGGGACTGCAAGAGACCCAGTACTTC	CASSRGLQETQYF
TRBD1	TRBV5-6	NA	TRBJ2-1	TGTGCCAGCAGCTTGGCCGGGACAGGGGGCGGGAATGAGCAGTTCTTC	CASSLAGTGGGNEQFF
NA	TRBV29-1	NA	TRBJ1-1	TGCAGCGTTGGGGGGGCCACTGAAGCTTTCTTT	CSVGGATEAFF
NA	TRBV5-1	NA	TRBJ2-7	TGCGCCAGCAGCTTTGGGGGATCCCTCTCCTACGAGCAGTACTTC	CASSFGGSLSYEQYF
TRBD1	TRBV9	NA	TRBJ1-3	TGTGCCAGCAGCCGGGGACAGGGTAGTTCGAACGGAAACACCATATATTTT	CASSRGQGSSNGNTIYF
NA	TRBV5-1	NA	TRBJ2-7	TGCGCCAGCAGCTTTACGGCAGGGCCGTACGAGCAGTACTTC	CASSFTAGPYEQYF
TRBD1	TRBV5-4	NA	TRBJ1-1	TGTGCCAGCAGCCGGGACAGGACCCGATCGAAGACTGAAGCTTTCTTT	CASSRDRTRSKTEAFF
TRBD1	TRBV6-5	NA	TRBJ1-1	TGTGCCAGCAGTTTAAACAGGGGGAGGACTGAAGCTTTCTTT	CASSLNRGRTEAFF
NA	TRBV28	NA	TRBJ1-2	TGTGCCAGCAGTGTATTAGGGCAGGGGTATGGCTACACCTTC	CASSVLGQGYGYTF
NA	TRBV29-1	NA	TRBJ2-1	TGCAGCGTTGAATTACTCCAATCCTACAATGAGCAGTTCTTC	CSVELLQSYNEQFF
NA	TRBV23-1	once	TRBJ2-7	TGCGCCAGCAGTCTCCAGCCCTTTATCGGGACGAATACCTACGAGCAGTACTTC	CASSLQPFIGTNTYEQYF
TRBD2	TRBV7-3	NA	TRBJ2-2	TGTGCCAGCAGCTTGGGGACTAGCGGGACCGGGGAGCTGTTTTTT	CASSLGTSGTGELFF
NA	TRBV6-5	NA	TRBJ1-4	TGTGCCAGCAGTTATAGGGGGGAAGGCGAAAAACTGTTTTTT	CASSYRGEGEKLFF
TRBD2	TRBV7-2	NA	TRBJ2-3	TGTGCCAGCAGCTTACGTAGCGGGAGGAATGAGGGTCGGACAGATACGCAGTATTTT	CASSLRSGRNEGRTDTQYF
NA	TRBV5-1	NA	TRBJ1-1	TGCGCCAGCAGCTCGGACGGGCGCGATGGGGCTGAAGCTTTCTTT	CASSSDGRDGAEAFF
NA	TRBV7-8	NA	TRBJ2-1	TGTGCCAGCAGCTTAGGAGGGGAGCAGTTCTTC	CASSLGGEQFF
NA	TRBV5-4	NA	TRBJ2-2	TGTGCCAGCAGCTTGGGACAAGGTCCTGCGAACACCGGGGAGCTGTTTTTT	CASSLGQGPANTGELFF
TRBD2	TRBV7-2	NA	TRBJ2-3	TGTGCCAGCAGCTTAGGGACTAGGTTAGATACGCAGTATTTT	CASSLGTRLDTQYF
NA	TRBV7-9	few	TRBJ1-5	TGTGCCAGCACCCTACAAAATCAGCCCCAGCATTTT	CASTLQNQPQHF
TRBD2	TRBV5-1	NA	TRBJ2-5	TGCGCCAGCAGCTTCGGGGGAGGGGCTGGAGAGACCCAGTACTTC	CASSFGGGAGETQYF
TRBD1	TRBV28	NA	TRBJ2-7	TGTGCCAGCAGCTTCTACTATCGACAGGGACAGCTGCTATACGAGCAGTACTTC	CASSFYYRQGQLLYEQYF
NA	TRBV6-1	NA	TRBJ1-5	TGTGCCAGCACAGCGGGTAGCAATCAGCCCCAGCATTTT	CASTAGSNQPQHF
NA	TRBV5-1	NA	TRBJ1-2	TGCGCCAGCAGCTTGTTGGGGGTCTATGGCTACACCTTC	CASSLLGVYGYTF
NA	TRBV28	NA	TRBJ2-2	TGTGCCAGCATCAGGCTGTTGGGCACCGGGGAGCTGTTTTTT	CASIRLLGTGELFF
NA	TRBV18	few	TRBJ1-5	TGTGCCAGCTCACCCAGCACATGGAGCAATCAGCCCCAGCATTTT	CASSPSTWSNQPQHF
NA	TRBV6-5	NA	TRBJ1-4	TGTGCCAGCAGTCCAGATACAGTGGGTGAAAAACTGTTTTTT	CASSPDTVGEKLFF
TRBD2	TRBV4-1	NA	TRBJ2-3	TGCGCCAGCAGGAGAGGGACTAGCGGGAGCACAGATACGCAGTATTTT	CASRRGTSGSTDTQYF
NA	TRBV18	once	TRBJ2-7	TGTGCCAGCTCACCTCCGGGAGTGGGCGAGCAGTACTTC	CASSPPGVGEQYF
NA	TRBV14	NA	TRBJ2-3	TGTGCCAGCAGCTTTTTTTTCGGGAGCACAGATACGCAGTATTTT	CASSFFFGSTDTQYF
NA	TRBV9	NA	TRBJ2-7	TGTGCCAGCAGCGTAGGATGGGGCTACGAGCAGTACTTC	CASSVGWGYEQYF
NA	TRBV9	NA	TRBJ2-1	TGTGCCAGCAGCGTAGCAGGCCTAGCTCCCCATGAGCAGTTCTTC	CASSVAGLAPHEQFF
TRBD1	TRBV16	NA	TRBJ2-1	TGTGCCAGCAGCCAAACAGGGGGATACTACAATGAGCAGTTCTTC	CASSQTGGYYNEQFF
NA	TRBV18	NA	TRBJ2-7	TGTGCCAGTTCCCTAGCGCAAACAGCCTACGAGCAGTACTTC	CASSLAQTAYEQYF
TRBD1	TRBV5-5	NA	TRBJ2-3	TGTGCCAGCAGCTTGAGGGGCGGACAGGGAGTGATCACAGATACGCAGTATTTT	CASSLRGGQGVITDTQYF
NA	TRBV2	NA	TRBJ1-2	TGTGCCAGCCGTTACAGCGGGGACTATGGCTACACCTTC	CASRYSGDYGYTF
TRBD2	TRBV2	NA	TRBJ2-2	TGTGCCAGCAGCCTAGCGGGAGATACCGGGGAGCTGTTTTTT	CASSLAGDTGELFF